Presented here are 14 T cell receptor beta chains from one specimen sequenced in a study of ipilimumab plus nivolumab after autologous stem cell transplantation. This table comes from immunoSEQ multiplex PCR, and its TCRdb copy is limited to in-frame clones, with some not included. The sample includes tens of thousands of clones, approximately 83% of them seen just once. This specimen consisted of PBMCs, obtained in a trial of ipilimumab plus nivolumab as post-transplant consolidation. The receptors here all came from a male donor with diffuse large B-cell lymphoma.

The V call is TRBV19, the J call TRBJ1-2, with D unclear. Germline lookup yields CDR1 LNHDA and CDR2 SQIVND (reference sequence). The CDR3 sequence is 15 residues long. Trimming took 6 bases from V and 2 from J, leaving 16 bases between them. The DNA for the CDR3 is TGTGCCAGTAGCCCCCCCACTAGCCGCAACTATGGCTACACCTTC. Amino acids: CASSPPTSRNYGYTF.

CDR3 loop: CASSTDRGPPLHF. CDR3 DNA sequence: TGTGCCAGCAGTACTGACAGGGGTCCACCCCTCCACTTT. V gene TRBV6-6 combines with J gene TRBJ1-6; 8 nucleotides agree with TRBD1. The length of the CDR3 is 13 residues. The germline CDR1 and CDR2 sequences are MNHNY and SVGAGI (reference sequence). V trimming: 5 bases; J trimming: 11 bases; junction bases outside the gene matches: 5.

The table lists this clone with a count of one. The V gene is TRBV29-1, the J gene TRBJ2-7; D possibly corresponds to TRBD1 (5 bases). The CDR3 length is 14 residues. In germline, CDR1 is SQVTM, CDR2 ANQGSEA. Trimming removed 3 bases at V and 6 bases at J, with 18 bases between. The CDR3: CSVDPTGPGREQYF. CDR3 sequence (DNA): TGCAGCGTTGACCCCACAGGACCAGGGCGCGAGCAGTACTTC.

The rearrangement joins TRBV7-2 to TRBJ1-5, with D perhaps matching TRBD1 (5 bases). The CDR3 has 13 residues. Germline loops: CDR1 SGHTA, CDR2 FQGNSA. The V end was cut by 2 bases, the J end by 4 bases, with 6 bases between. CDR3 amino acids: CASSLQGNQPQHF. CDR3 sequence (DNA): TGTGCCAGCAGCTTACAGGGTAATCAGCCCCAGCATTTT.

As regards this clone: Germline is not matched at one junction end, which may reflect a read error. V and J are TRBV5-4 and TRBJ2-7, with 7 bases lining up with TRBD2. CDR1 and CDR2 from the germline V gene are SGHNT and YYREEE (reference sequence). CDR3 length equals 13 residues. CDR3 DNA sequence: TGTGCCACCAGCAAGAGCGGGGTCTACGAGCAGTACTTC. Translation gives CATSKSGVYEQYF.

The chain uses TRBV5-6 and TRBJ1-6; no definite D call. V was shortened by 2 bases and J by 5 bases, with 5 bases between the two germline ends. The germline V gene encodes CDR1 SGHDT and CDR2 YYEEEE. The CDR3 sequence is 13 residues long. The CDR3 sequence is CASSFQNNSPLHF. CDR3 sequence (DNA): TGTGCCAGCAGCTTTCAGAATAATTCACCCCTCCACTTT.

The chain joins TRBV18 to TRBJ2-5; a possible D gene is TRBD2 (6 bases). V was shortened by 3 bases and J by 2 bases, with 16 bases between the two germline ends. Germline V lookup: CDR1 KGHSH, CDR2 LQKENI. The CDR3 spans 16 residues. CDR3 nucleotide sequence: TGTGCCAGCTCACCTACGGCGGGGAGCTATCAAGAGACCCAGTACTTC. Translating gives CASSPTAGSYQETQYF.

The chain couples TRBV7-9 to TRBJ2-3; D gene ambiguous. This CDR3 is 13 amino acids long. CDR1 and CDR2 from the germline V gene are SEHNR and FQNEAQ (reference sequence). Trimming took 5 bases from V and 6 from J, leaving 12 bases between them. The CDR3 sequence is CASSLVSYDTQYF. Written as DNA, the CDR3 is TGTGCCAGCAGCCTCGTGAGCTATGATACGCAGTATTTT.

V and J are TRBV11-2 and TRBJ1-2; the match to TRBD1 covers 9 bases. This CDR3 is built from 16 residues. V shed 0 bases and J 4 bases; nucleotides not matched to a gene: 6. Looked up from germline, CDR1 is SGHAT and CDR2 is FQNNGV. The CDR3 region is CASSLDRGQGAYGYTF. Written as DNA, the CDR3 is TGTGCCAGCAGCTTAGATAGGGGACAGGGTGCCTATGGCTACACCTTC.

V is TRBV7-6 and J is TRBJ1-2; 9 nucleotides align to TRBD1. The CDR3 consists of 15 residues. Germline V lookup: CDR1 SGHVS, CDR2 FNYEAQ. With V trimmed by 5 bases and J by 4 bases, 8 bases remained unmatched. CDR3 in amino acids: CASSPGQGGSYGYTF. The CDR3, as DNA: TGTGCCAGCAGCCCGGGACAGGGAGGGAGCTATGGCTACACCTTC.

Here the CDR3 DNA reads TGTGCCAGCAGCCCCGGGACAGGGTACACCGGGGAGCTGTTTTTT. Protein: CASSPGTGYTGELFF. The chain recombines TRBV6-5 with TRBJ2-2; 9 nucleotides agree with TRBD1. V lost 6 bases and J lost 3; bases outside the gene matches: 5. This CDR3 is built from 15 residues. Germline CDR1 and CDR2: MNHEY and SVGAGI.

The chain is built from TRBV6-1 and TRBJ1-4; 8 bases map to TRBD1. CDR1 MNHNS and CDR2 SASEGT come from the germline V gene. This CDR3 has 17 residues. V lost 2 bases, J lost 0 bases, and 5 bases stayed unmatched. The CDR3 region is CASSEWRGQATNEKLFF. The CDR3 DNA is TGTGCCAGCAGTGAATGGCGGGGACAGGCAACTAATGAAAAACTGTTTTTT.

This sequence joins TRBV7-9 and TRBJ2-2, with 10 bases identical to TRBD1. V gave up 4 bases and J gave up 8 bases; unmatched junction bases: 10. Germline CDR1 reads SEHNR; CDR2 reads FQNEAQ (reference sequence). The CDR3 runs to 16 residues. CDR3 sequence: CASSSGQGMDSGELFF. The CDR3 region has the DNA TGTGCCAGCAGCTCGGGACAGGGGATGGATTCGGGGGAGCTGTTTTTT.

This clone appeared once. V is TRBV11-2 and J is TRBJ2-1, with 8 bases that match TRBD1. This CDR3 is 13 amino acids long. Germline-derived CDR1 and CDR2 are SGHAT and FQNNGV. The V gene end was trimmed by 10 bases and the J gene end by 13 bases; junction bases not matched to a gene: 15. CDR3 region: CAIRRAGGDEQFF. CDR3 bases: TGTGCCATCCGCAGAGCAGGGGGCGACGAACAGTTCTTC.